This T cell receptor (beta chain) was identified in a study of beta chain features in type 1 diabetes. In the study overall: Similarity in age, gender and cell yields was seen between patients and healthy donors. Notes on the study in general: Researchers caution that PCR might favor shorter templates, equally among patients and controls.

In its sample, this clone was seen a few times. What it binds is not known. Every isolated RNA sample was fully reverse transcribed, so sequencing captured expressed TCRB transcripts. Method: immunoSEQ multiplex PCR; TCRdb's copy keeps in-frame clones and lacks some. The sample carries roughly 230,000 clones, around 10% recorded once. Sorting based on CD45RO/CCR7/CD25/CD127/CD95/CD27 separated CD4+ naive, central memory, regulatory and stem cell-like memory cells. Purity exceeded 95% in all sorted populations. This CDR3 region has 15 residues. Germline V gives CDR1 MNHEY, CDR2 SVGAGI. The V segment lost 7 bases and the J segment 2 bases; nucleotides outside the gene matches: 7.

The chain joins TRBV6-5 to TRBJ2-1; 8 positions match TRBD2. Sequencing input: naive CD4+ T cells from blood. The sequence was obtained from a woman younger than 30 in good health. The CDR3: CASIRSGSTYNEQFF. CDR3 DNA sequence: TGTGCCAGCATCCGGAGCGGGAGTACCTACAATGAGCAGTTCTTC.